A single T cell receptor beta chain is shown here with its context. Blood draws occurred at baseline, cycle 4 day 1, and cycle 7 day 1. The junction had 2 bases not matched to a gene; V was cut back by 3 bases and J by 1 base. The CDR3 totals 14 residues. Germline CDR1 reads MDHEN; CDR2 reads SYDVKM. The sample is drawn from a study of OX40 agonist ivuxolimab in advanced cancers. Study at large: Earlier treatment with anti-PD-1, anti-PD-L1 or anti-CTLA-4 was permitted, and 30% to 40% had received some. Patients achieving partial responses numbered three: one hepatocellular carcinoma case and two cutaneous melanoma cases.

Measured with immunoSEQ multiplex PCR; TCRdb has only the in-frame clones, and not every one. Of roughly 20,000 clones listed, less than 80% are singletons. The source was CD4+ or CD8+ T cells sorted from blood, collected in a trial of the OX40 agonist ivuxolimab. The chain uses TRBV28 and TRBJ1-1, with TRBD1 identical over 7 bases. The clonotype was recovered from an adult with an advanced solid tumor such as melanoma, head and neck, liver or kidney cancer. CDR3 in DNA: TGTGCCAGCAGTTTCTACAGGGGGAACACTGAAGCTTTCTTT. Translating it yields CASSFYRGNTEAFF.